A selection of T cell receptor beta chains follows, all from one sample in a study of human T cells and chemical hapten exposure. TCRdb redid the calling of the RACE reads with MiXCR, one entry per CDR3 protein. The repertoire holds roughly 110,000 distinct CDR3 sequences, more than 10% seen once, with over 1.5% in the top ten. The sequencing here drew on whole blood, taken in connection with sensitization to the hapten diphenylcyclopropenone (DPC). Every receptor here comes from a woman aged 50 to 65 with alopecia areata. Some clones in this sample may be carry-over from other donors' samples. Each CDR3 is given with its conserved first and last residue. D genes are given only for firm matches. Clone size is not always given. Where it is, it says once, few, many or a class for expanded clones.

D gene: .; V gene: TRBV28; J gene: TRBJ1-1; clone size: many; CDR3 protein: CASGKRTGNTEAFF; CDR3 DNA: TGTGCCAGCGGAAAGCGGACGGGGAACACTGAAGCTTTCTTT
D gene: TRBD2; V gene: TRBV9; J gene: TRBJ2-1; clone size: .; CDR3 protein: CASTKSGLAGQYNEQFF; CDR3 DNA: TGTGCCAGCACAAAATCGGGACTAGCGGGCCAATACAATGAGCAGTTCTTC
D gene: .; V gene: TRBV29-1; J gene: TRBJ2-6; clone size: .; CDR3 protein: CSVARSGANVLTF; CDR3 DNA: TGCAGCGTAGCGCGCTCTGGGGCCAACGTCCTGACTTTC
D gene: TRBD2; V gene: TRBV27; J gene: TRBJ2-7; clone size: few; CDR3 protein: CASSFKGLRQNTQLDPYEQYF; CDR3 DNA: TGTGCCAGCAGTTTTAAGGGACTACGACAGAACACCCAACTGGACCCCTACGAGCAGTACTTC
D gene: .; V gene: TRBV28; J gene: TRBJ2-7; clone size: .; CDR3 protein: CASRDRGYEQYF; CDR3 DNA: TGTGCCAGCAGAGATCGCGGCTACGAGCAGTACTTC
D gene: .; V gene: TRBV29-1; J gene: TRBJ2-5; clone size: .; CDR3 protein: CSVVRALRETQYF; CDR3 DNA: TGCAGCGTCGTGAGGGCACTCCGGGAGACCCAGTACTTC
D gene: .; V gene: TRBV25-1; J gene: TRBJ1-5; clone size: .; CDR3 protein: CASSFSGNQPQHF; CDR3 DNA: TGTGCCAGCAGTTTCTCCGGCAATCAGCCCCAGCATTTT
D gene: .; V gene: TRBV18; J gene: TRBJ2-1; clone size: few; CDR3 protein: CASSPESPGEQFF; CDR3 DNA: TGTGCCAGCTCACCAGAGTCCCCCGGCGAGCAGTTCTTC
D gene: .; V gene: TRBV28; J gene: TRBJ2-5; clone size: .; CDR3 protein: CASSLIWSPETQYF; CDR3 DNA: TGTGCCAGCAGTTTAATCTGGTCTCCAGAGACCCAGTACTTC
D gene: TRBD2; V gene: TRBV7-7; J gene: TRBJ2-3; clone size: .; CDR3 protein: CASSLSGSPDTQYF; CDR3 DNA: TGTGCCAGCAGCTTGAGCGGGAGCCCAGATACGCAGTATTTT
D gene: .; V gene: TRBV6-5; J gene: TRBJ1-1; clone size: .; CDR3 protein: CASSYGAGLNTEAFF; CDR3 DNA: TGTGCCAGCAGTTACGGCGCAGGGTTGAACACTGAAGCTTTCTTT
D gene: TRBD2; V gene: TRBV7-2; J gene: TRBJ2-3; clone size: .; CDR3 protein: CASSLTTSGSRADTQYF; CDR3 DNA: TGTGCCAGCAGCTTAACGACTAGCGGGAGCAGGGCAGATACGCAGTATTTT